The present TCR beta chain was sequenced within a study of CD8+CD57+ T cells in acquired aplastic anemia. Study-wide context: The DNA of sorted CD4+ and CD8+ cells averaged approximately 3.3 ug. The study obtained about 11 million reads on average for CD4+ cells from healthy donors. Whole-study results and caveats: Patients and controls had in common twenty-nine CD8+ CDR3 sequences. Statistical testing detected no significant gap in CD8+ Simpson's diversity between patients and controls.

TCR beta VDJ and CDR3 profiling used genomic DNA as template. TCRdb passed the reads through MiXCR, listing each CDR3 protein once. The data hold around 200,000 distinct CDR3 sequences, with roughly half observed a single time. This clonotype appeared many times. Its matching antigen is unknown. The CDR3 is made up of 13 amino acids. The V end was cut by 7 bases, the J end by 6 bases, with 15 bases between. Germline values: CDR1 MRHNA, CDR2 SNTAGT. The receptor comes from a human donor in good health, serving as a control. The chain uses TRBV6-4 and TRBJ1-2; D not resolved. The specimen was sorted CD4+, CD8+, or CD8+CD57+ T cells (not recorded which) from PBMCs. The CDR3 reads CASNLRPGHGYTF. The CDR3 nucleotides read TGTGCCAGCAACCTTAGACCTGGGCATGGCTACACCTTC.